The 16 T cell receptor beta chains below were found in one sample sequenced in a study of persistence of HIV-infected CD4 T cells. The stimulus was an HIV-1 Gag 15-mer peptide pool, roughly 1 ug/peptide/mL. CD40L-negative CD69-negative CD45RO-high memory CD4+ T cells were sorted as populations depleted of antigen-responding cells. No antigens are known for them. This was the immunoSEQ version 4 assay in survey mode. Clones were sequenced by immunoSEQ multiplex PCR, and TCRdb holds only the in-frame ones, with some missing. Among about 64,000 clones listed, more than 70% were seen once. Source: CD4+ T cells sorted from PBMCs after 18-hour stimulation, taken from a patient who received antiretroviral therapy. These receptors were obtained from an adult man with HIV who was CMV-seropositive.

This chain links TRBV19 with TRBJ1-1; D is perhaps TRBD1 (6 bases). The germline CDR1 and CDR2 sequences are LNHDA and SQIVND (reference sequence). The CDR3 is 14 amino acids. V lost 5 bases and J 6 bases, leaving 16 bases between the germline ends. CDR3 bases: TGTGCCAGTAGTCCCCGGACAGCGGGCTCTGAAGCTTTCTTT. Its translation: CASSPRTAGSEAFF.

This sequence joins TRBV7-9 and TRBJ2-5, with D unclear. The CDR3 runs to 11 residues. In germline, CDR1 is SEHNR, CDR2 FQNEAQ (reference sequence). Between the trimmed V and J ends, which lost 2 bases and 5 bases, there was a span of 3 bases. CDR3 nucleotides: TGTGCCAGCAGCTTAATGGAGACCCAGTACTTC. It specifies CASSLMETQYF.

In DNA form, the CDR3 reads TGTGCCAGCAGTTCGGTGAGGGGCACTGAAGCTTTCTTT. Translated: CASSSVRGTEAFF. The chain has TRBV6-5 and TRBJ1-1; a possible D gene is TRBD1 (5 bases). The V and J ends lost 4 bases and 4 bases respectively, with 10 bases between them. Per the germline V gene, CDR1 is MNHEY and CDR2 is SVGAGI. The CDR3 is made up of 13 amino acids.

This clone has only a few counts. This chain joins TRBV6-1 and TRBJ2-2, with D possibly being TRBD2 (7 bases). Germline V lookup: CDR1 MNHNS, CDR2 SASEGT. V was shortened by 4 bases and J by 3 bases, with 18 bases between the two germline ends. The CDR3 is made up of 17 amino acids. For the CDR3, the DNA is TGTGCCAGCAGTGTCTCCTGGGGGGGCTGGGACACCGGGGAGCTGTTTTTT. Its protein product is CASSVSWGGWDTGELFF.

The V gene is TRBV2, the J gene TRBJ2-3; maybe TRBD2 (5 bases). The CDR3 runs to 15 residues. Trimming left V 6 bases short and J 1 base short, with 14 bases between. Germline V gene sequence: CDR1 SNHLY, CDR2 FYNNEI. The CDR3 protein is CASRRETTGTDTQYF. The CDR3 DNA sequence: TGTGCCAGCAGACGGGAAACCACCGGCACAGATACGCAGTATTTT.

V is TRBV7-8 and J is TRBJ1-3; D gene ambiguous. CDR3 length equals 14 residues. Trimming left V 6 bases short and J 2 bases short, with 11 bases between. Germline-derived CDR1 and CDR2 are SGHVS and FQNEAQ. The DNA for the CDR3 is TGTGCCAGCAGTAAAGTGGGTACTGGAAACACCATATATTTT. Its translation: CASSKVGTGNTIYF.

This clone was detected once. This chain connects TRBV5-1 to TRBJ2-5; 8 positions match TRBD1. This CDR3 is 17 amino acids long. CDR1 and CDR2 (germline): SGHRS, YFSETQ. The V and J ends lost 1 base and 5 bases, in that order; junction bases with no gene match: 13. The CDR3 DNA follows: TGCGCCAGCAGCTTGAGGCCTCCGACAGGGGCATGGGAGACCCAGTACTTC. Translating it yields CASSLRPPTGAWETQYF.

The chain joins TRBV15 to TRBJ1-6, with D maybe TRBD1 (6 bases). V was shortened by 5 bases and J by 7 bases, with 15 bases between the two germline ends. Germline V gives CDR1 LNHNV, CDR2 YYDKDF (reference sequence). This CDR3 comprises 15 residues. In DNA, the CDR3 is TGTGCCACCAGCCCTCTGACAGGAATAAATTCACCCCTCCACTTT. Protein: CATSPLTGINSPLHF.

The chain couples TRBV7-9 to TRBJ1-1; TRBD1 is a possible D gene (5 bases). The CDR3 contains 15 residues. With 5 bases removed from V and 0 bases from J, the gap between germline ends came to 13 bases. Germline CDR1 and CDR2: SEHNR and FQNEAQ (reference sequence). CDR3 in amino acids: CASSPGTEMNTEAFF. CDR3 coding DNA: TGTGCCAGCAGCCCCGGGACGGAGATGAACACTGAAGCTTTCTTT.

The chain links TRBV7-6 to TRBJ2-2; D is possibly TRBD1 (5 bases). V was shortened by 2 bases and J by 1 base, with 8 bases between the two germline ends. The germline V gene encodes CDR1 SGHVS and CDR2 FNYEAQ. CDR3 length: 15 amino acids. CDR3 DNA sequence: TGTGCCAGCAGCTTAAGCCAGGGGAACACCGGGGAGCTGTTTTTT. Amino acid sequence: CASSLSQGNTGELFF.

V gene TRBV28 combines with J gene TRBJ1-6; a weak D match, TRBD1 (6 bases). The CDR3 loop spans 14 amino acids. The germline V gene has CDR1 MDHEN and CDR2 SYDVKM. V was cut by 3 bases and J by 9 bases, with 12 bases left in between. CDR3 in DNA: TGTGCCAGCAGTTTCCAACAGGGATTTTCACCCCTCCACTTT. Encoded protein: CASSFQQGFSPLHF.

This clone was seen ten or more times. The chain links TRBV6-1 to TRBJ1-4; possibly TRBD1 for D (6 bases). The CDR3 has 15 amino acids. Germline values: CDR1 MNHNS, CDR2 SASEGT. V was pared by 1 base and J by 7 bases, with 13 bases between. The CDR3 loop reads CASSEGQGPAEKLFF. DNA for the CDR3: TGTGCCAGCAGTGAAGGTCAGGGGCCAGCTGAAAAACTGTTTTTT.

This clone is a singleton in its sample. This chain links TRBV28 with TRBJ2-6; tentatively, D is TRBD1 (6 bases). Trimming removed 5 bases from V and 1 base from J, with 9 bases in between. Looked up from germline, CDR1 is MDHEN and CDR2 is SYDVKM. This CDR3 contains 15 residues. The CDR3 loop is CASSPGTSGANVLTF. Written as DNA, the CDR3 is TGTGCCAGCAGTCCCGGGACATCTGGGGCCAACGTCCTGACTTTC.

The J gene is TRBJ1-2, the V gene TRBV19, with D perhaps matching TRBD1 (5 bases). This CDR3 region has 15 residues. V lost 7 bases, J lost 2 bases, and 17 bases lay in between. Per the germline V gene, CDR1 is LNHDA and CDR2 is SQIVND (reference sequence). The CDR3 sequence is CASTPGGSGNYGYTF. In nucleotides, the CDR3 is TGTGCCAGTACCCCGGGAGGCTCAGGGAACTATGGCTACACCTTC.

V usage is TRBV5-1 and J usage is TRBJ1-6; D is uncertain. This CDR3 contains 16 residues. With 2 bases removed from V and 5 bases from J, the gap between germline ends came to 14 bases. The germline V gene has CDR1 SGHRS and CDR2 YFSETQ. The CDR3 nucleotides read TGCGCCAGCAGCTTAGGGATCTCGAAAAATAATTCACCCCTCCACTTT. As protein: CASSLGISKNNSPLHF.

The chain recombines TRBV9 with TRBJ1-2; 7 bases match TRBD1. Germline V gene data show CDR1 as SGDLS and CDR2 as YYNGEE. V trimming: 0 bases; J trimming: 4 bases; junction bases outside the gene matches: 3. This CDR3 contains 14 residues. The CDR3 is CASSVGRGLYGYTF. CDR3 coding DNA: TGTGCCAGCAGCGTAGGAAGGGGGCTCTATGGCTACACCTTC.